This entry is about one T cell receptor (beta chain). The sample comes from a study of long-term antiretroviral therapy in people with HIV. Per the germline V gene, CDR1 is SGHKS and CDR2 is YYEKEE (reference sequence). CDR3 length: 14 amino acids. Germline trimming cut 4 bases from V and 4 bases from J; bases unmatched to any gene: 6. At the survey level, the v3.0 immunoSEQ assay was run. TCRdb keeps only in-frame clones here, not all; method: immunoSEQ multiplex PCR. The sample holds under 25,000 clones, about 82% seen once. This clonotype was sampled from a man aged 55-75 years with HIV. The chain couples TRBV5-5 to TRBJ1-2; 8 bases agree with TRBD1. Sequenced material: unsorted PBMCs, taken 1.3 years after starting antiretroviral therapy. The DNA for the CDR3 is TGTGCCAGCAGCGGACAGGGTCATACCTATGGCTACACCTTC. Translating gives CASSGQGHTYGYTF.